These T cell receptor beta chains were read from a single sample in a study of Graves' ophthalmopathy and Graves' hyperthyroidism. TCRdb re-called the multiplex PCR reads with MiXCR, one entry per CDR3 protein. The repertoire holds about 220,000 distinct CDR3 sequences, with roughly 21% as singletons. The sample consisted of peripheral blood. All receptors derive from a woman in her forties or fifties with Graves' ophthalmopathy. The CDR3 runs from the conserved cysteine through the conserved F or W. D genes are given only for firm matches. For some rows the clone size is stated as once, few or many, or as a class when expanded; others skip it.

j_call: TRBJ2-5
v_call: TRBV19
clone_size: many
d_call: TRBD1
cdr3_aa: CATAGQGGETQYF
cdr3_nt: TGTGCCACTGCGGGACAGGGCGGGGAGACCCAGTACTTC

j_call: TRBJ1-1
v_call: TRBV18
clone_size: few
d_call: -
cdr3_aa: CASSPPIGWDSTEAFF
cdr3_nt: TGTGCCAGCTCACCACCGATAGGATGGGATTCCACTGAAGCTTTCTTT

j_call: TRBJ1-5
v_call: TRBV19
clone_size: many
d_call: -
cdr3_aa: CASKKGLFPDQPQHF
cdr3_nt: TGTGCCAGTAAGAAAGGGTTATTCCCTGATCAGCCCCAGCATTTT

j_call: TRBJ2-2
v_call: TRBV12-3/TRBV12-4
clone_size: many
d_call: -
cdr3_aa: CASTLTGGLEELFF
cdr3_nt: TGTGCCAGCACCCTCACGGGGGGCCTCGAGGAGCTGTTTTTT

j_call: TRBJ1-2
v_call: TRBV25-1
clone_size: many
d_call: -
cdr3_aa: CASRNVNRGYTF
cdr3_nt: TGTGCCAGCAGAAACGTGAATCGTGGCTACACCTTC

j_call: TRBJ2-7
v_call: TRBV6-2/TRBV6-3
clone_size: -
d_call: -
cdr3_aa: CASSSWQASSYEQYF
cdr3_nt: TGTGCCAGCAGTTCCTGGCAGGCGAGCTCCTACGAGCAGTACTTC

j_call: TRBJ2-5
v_call: TRBV30
clone_size: few
d_call: -
cdr3_aa: CAWSVLVGETQYF
cdr3_nt: TGTGCCTGGAGTGTACTCGTGGGGGAGACCCAGTACTTC

j_call: TRBJ2-5
v_call: TRBV12-3/TRBV12-4
clone_size: -
d_call: -
cdr3_aa: CASSLRRGGPETQYF
cdr3_nt: TGTGCCAGCAGTTTGAGGAGGGGAGGACCAGAGACCCAGTACTTC

j_call: TRBJ2-3
v_call: TRBV18
clone_size: few
d_call: -
cdr3_aa: CASSPSSITTTDTQYF
cdr3_nt: TGTGCCAGCTCACCATCTAGTATCACTACAACAGATACGCAGTATTTT

j_call: TRBJ2-5
v_call: TRBV4-1
clone_size: many
d_call: TRBD2
cdr3_aa: CASSSTAGVGETQYF
cdr3_nt: TGCGCCAGCAGCTCCACGGCGGGAGTGGGGGAGACCCAGTACTTC

j_call: TRBJ2-5
v_call: TRBV24-1
clone_size: once
d_call: -
cdr3_aa: CTSFRGATARETQYF
cdr3_nt: TGTACCTCCTTCCGGGGGGCAACCGCCCGGGAGACCCAGTACTTC

j_call: TRBJ1-1
v_call: TRBV28
clone_size: many
d_call: TRBD1
cdr3_aa: CASSVRGDEAFF
cdr3_nt: TGTGCCAGCAGTGTCAGGGGGGACGAAGCTTTCTTT

j_call: TRBJ1-5
v_call: TRBV6-2/TRBV6-3
clone_size: many
d_call: TRBD1
cdr3_aa: CASSHRGRVQPQHF
cdr3_nt: TGTGCCAGCAGTCACAGGGGGCGCGTTCAGCCCCAGCATTTT

j_call: TRBJ2-7
v_call: TRBV27
clone_size: many
d_call: -
cdr3_aa: CASRLRDSTYEQYF
cdr3_nt: TGTGCCAGCAGGCTCCGGGACTCCACCTACGAGCAGTACTTC

j_call: TRBJ2-4
v_call: TRBV5-1
clone_size: many
d_call: -
cdr3_aa: CASSLEVGAKNIQYF
cdr3_nt: TGCGCCAGCAGCTTGGAGGTAGGGGCCAAAAACATTCAGTACTTC

j_call: TRBJ2-2
v_call: TRBV19
clone_size: -
d_call: -
cdr3_aa: CASANQNTGELFF
cdr3_nt: TGTGCCAGCGCTAACCAGAACACCGGGGAGCTGTTTTTT

j_call: TRBJ2-7
v_call: TRBV12-3/TRBV12-4
clone_size: many
d_call: -
cdr3_aa: CASSFGHYEQYF
cdr3_nt: TGTGCCAGCAGTTTTGGGCACTACGAGCAGTACTTC

j_call: TRBJ1-2
v_call: TRBV20-1
clone_size: many
d_call: TRBD1
cdr3_aa: CSTKTGEYGYTF
cdr3_nt: TGCAGTACTAAGACAGGGGAGTATGGCTACACCTTC

j_call: TRBJ2-7
v_call: TRBV27
clone_size: many
d_call: -
cdr3_aa: CASSSGFEQYF
cdr3_nt: TGTGCCAGCAGTTCTGGGTTCGAGCAGTACTTC

j_call: TRBJ1-1
v_call: TRBV14
clone_size: many
d_call: TRBD1
cdr3_aa: CASSQDRGQLNTEAFF
cdr3_nt: TGTGCCAGCAGCCAAGACAGGGGGCAGCTGAACACTGAAGCTTTCTTT

j_call: TRBJ1-1
v_call: TRBV19
clone_size: many
d_call: -
cdr3_aa: CASSHQPNTEAFF
cdr3_nt: TGTGCCAGTAGTCATCAGCCGAATACTGAAGCTTTCTTT

j_call: TRBJ2-7
v_call: TRBV4-2
clone_size: many
d_call: -
cdr3_aa: CASSPDSRSYEQYF
cdr3_nt: TGTGCCAGCAGCCCGGACTCTAGATCCTACGAGCAGTACTTC

j_call: TRBJ1-1
v_call: TRBV12-3/TRBV12-4
clone_size: many
d_call: -
cdr3_aa: CASSIKGIAEAFF
cdr3_nt: TGTGCCAGCAGCATCAAGGGGATAGCTGAAGCTTTCTTT

j_call: TRBJ2-2
v_call: TRBV10-1
clone_size: many
d_call: TRBD1
cdr3_aa: CASSESRGTGARELFF
cdr3_nt: TGCGCCAGCAGTGAGTCTCGCGGGACAGGGGCAAGGGAGCTGTTTTTT

j_call: TRBJ2-7
v_call: TRBV11-2
clone_size: many
d_call: -
cdr3_aa: CASSLDAVTYEQYF
cdr3_nt: TGTGCCAGCAGCTTAGATGCGGTTACCTACGAGCAGTACTTC

j_call: TRBJ2-5
v_call: TRBV2
clone_size: many
d_call: -
cdr3_aa: CASSEVGGAIRETQYF
cdr3_nt: TGTGCCAGCAGTGAAGTTGGCGGGGCCATTAGGGAGACCCAGTACTTC

j_call: TRBJ2-2
v_call: TRBV28
clone_size: many
d_call: -
cdr3_aa: CASSSLQELFF
cdr3_nt: TGTGCCAGCAGTTCCCTCCAGGAGCTGTTTTTT

j_call: TRBJ1-1
v_call: TRBV10-1
clone_size: many
d_call: TRBD1
cdr3_aa: CASSPGQGTTFF
cdr3_nt: TGCGCCAGCAGTCCGGGACAGGGGACGACTTTCTTT

j_call: TRBJ1-3
v_call: TRBV2
clone_size: many
d_call: -
cdr3_aa: CASSEVAVLSGNTIYF
cdr3_nt: TGTGCCAGCAGTGAAGTCGCAGTCCTCTCTGGAAACACCATATATTTT

j_call: TRBJ1-2
v_call: TRBV6-5
clone_size: many
d_call: -
cdr3_aa: CASSLLGSNYGYTF
cdr3_nt: TGTGCCAGCAGCCTGTTGGGGTCTAACTATGGCTACACCTTC

j_call: TRBJ2-5
v_call: TRBV6-1
clone_size: many
d_call: TRBD1
cdr3_aa: CASTLDRVGETQYF
cdr3_nt: TGTGCCAGCACCCTAGACAGGGTAGGGGAGACCCAGTACTTC

j_call: TRBJ1-3
v_call: TRBV10-3
clone_size: many
d_call: -
cdr3_aa: CAISEWGTSGNTIYF
cdr3_nt: TGTGCCATCAGTGAGTGGGGGACCTCTGGAAACACCATATATTTT

j_call: TRBJ2-7
v_call: TRBV6-1
clone_size: -
d_call: TRBD1
cdr3_aa: CASRRDRGEGFEQYF
cdr3_nt: TGTGCCAGCAGACGAGACAGGGGAGAGGGATTCGAGCAGTACTTC

j_call: TRBJ2-1
v_call: TRBV20-1
clone_size: once
d_call: -
cdr3_aa: CSARIYNEQLF
cdr3_nt: TGCAGTGCTCGGATCTACAATGAGCAGCTCTTC

j_call: TRBJ1-5
v_call: TRBV10-3
clone_size: many
d_call: -
cdr3_aa: CAISEVPGEPQHF
cdr3_nt: TGTGCCATCAGTGAAGTTCCGGGAGAGCCCCAGCATTTT

j_call: TRBJ2-7
v_call: TRBV5-1
clone_size: many
d_call: TRBD1
cdr3_aa: CASSPKTGGLGEQYF
cdr3_nt: TGCGCCAGCAGCCCCAAGACAGGGGGGCTGGGAGAGCAGTACTTC

j_call: TRBJ2-7
v_call: TRBV30
clone_size: -
d_call: -
cdr3_aa: CAWRTYSSYEQYF
cdr3_nt: TGTGCCTGGAGAACTTATAGCTCCTACGAGCAGTACTTC

j_call: TRBJ2-7
v_call: TRBV5-4
clone_size: -
d_call: -
cdr3_aa: CASSPGLANYEQYF
cdr3_nt: TGTGCCAGCAGCCCTGGGCTAGCAAACTACGAGCAGTACTTC

j_call: TRBJ2-6
v_call: TRBV15
clone_size: many
d_call: -
cdr3_aa: CATSREAPGANVLTF
cdr3_nt: TGTGCCACCAGCAGAGAGGCTCCCGGGGCCAACGTCCTGACTTTC

j_call: TRBJ2-7
v_call: TRBV28
clone_size: many
d_call: -
cdr3_aa: CASSLSRDTNSYEQYF
cdr3_nt: TGTGCCAGCAGTTTATCGAGGGACACGAACTCCTACGAGCAGTACTTC

j_call: TRBJ2-2
v_call: TRBV11-2
clone_size: many
d_call: -
cdr3_aa: CASSMRTGNTGELFF
cdr3_nt: TGTGCCAGCAGCATGAGGACTGGGAACACCGGGGAGCTGTTTTTT

j_call: TRBJ1-1
v_call: TRBV6-5
clone_size: -
d_call: -
cdr3_aa: CASSYPEEAFF
cdr3_nt: TGTGCCAGCAGTTACCCGGAGGAAGCTTTCTTT

j_call: TRBJ1-2
v_call: TRBV9
clone_size: many
d_call: -
cdr3_aa: CASSGPRGDYGYTF
cdr3_nt: TGTGCCAGCAGCGGACCCAGGGGTGACTATGGCTACACCTTC

j_call: TRBJ1-5
v_call: TRBV12-3/TRBV12-4
clone_size: many
d_call: -
cdr3_aa: CASSLSVGYSNQPQHF
cdr3_nt: TGTGCCAGCAGCCTAAGTGTGGGGTATAGCAATCAGCCCCAGCATTTT

j_call: TRBJ2-7
v_call: TRBV10-3
clone_size: many
d_call: -
cdr3_aa: CAISESRTRETYEQYF
cdr3_nt: TGTGCCATCAGTGAGTCTCGAACAAGGGAAACCTACGAGCAGTACTTC

j_call: TRBJ1-2
v_call: TRBV12-3/TRBV12-4
clone_size: many
d_call: -
cdr3_aa: CASSLNVGEGYTF
cdr3_nt: TGTGCCAGCAGTTTAAACGTAGGGGAGGGCTACACCTTC

j_call: TRBJ2-5
v_call: TRBV12-3/TRBV12-4
clone_size: many
d_call: -
cdr3_aa: CASTPGREETQYF
cdr3_nt: TGTGCCAGCACTCCTGGCCGGGAAGAGACCCAGTACTTC

j_call: TRBJ1-5
v_call: TRBV6-2/TRBV6-3
clone_size: -
d_call: -
cdr3_aa: CASRSGTTGTNQPQHF
cdr3_nt: TGTGCCAGCAGATCCGGGACAACCGGAACCAATCAGCCCCAGCATTTT